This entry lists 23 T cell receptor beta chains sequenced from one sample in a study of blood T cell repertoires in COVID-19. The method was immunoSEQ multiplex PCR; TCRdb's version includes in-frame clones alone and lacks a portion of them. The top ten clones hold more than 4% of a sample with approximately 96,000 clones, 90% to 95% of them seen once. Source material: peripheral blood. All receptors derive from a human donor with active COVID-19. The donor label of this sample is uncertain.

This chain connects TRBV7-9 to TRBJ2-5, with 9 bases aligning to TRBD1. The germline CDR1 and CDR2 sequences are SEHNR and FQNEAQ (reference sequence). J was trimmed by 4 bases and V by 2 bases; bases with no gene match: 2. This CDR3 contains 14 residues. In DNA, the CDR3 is TGTGCCAGCAGCTTAAACAGGGGGCCAGAGACCCAGTACTTC. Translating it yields CASSLNRGPETQYF. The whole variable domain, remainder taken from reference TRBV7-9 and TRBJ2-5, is DTGVSQNPRHKITKRGQNVTFRCDPISEHNRLYWYRQTLGQGPEFLTYFQNEAQLEKSRLLSDRFSAERPKGSFSTLEIQRTEQGDSAMYLCASSLNRGPETQYFGPGTRLLVL.

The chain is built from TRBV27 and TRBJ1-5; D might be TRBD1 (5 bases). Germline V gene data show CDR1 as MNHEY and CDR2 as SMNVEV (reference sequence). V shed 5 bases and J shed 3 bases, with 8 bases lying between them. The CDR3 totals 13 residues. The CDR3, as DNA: TGTGCCAGCAGTGACAGTACCAATCAGCCCCAGCATTTT. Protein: CASSDSTNQPQHF.

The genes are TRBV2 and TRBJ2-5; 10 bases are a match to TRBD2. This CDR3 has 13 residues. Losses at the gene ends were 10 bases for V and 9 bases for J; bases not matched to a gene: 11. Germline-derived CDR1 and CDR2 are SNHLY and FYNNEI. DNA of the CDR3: TGTGCCAACACACAGCGGGGGGGCTGGTCCCAGTACTTC. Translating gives CANTQRGGWSQYF.

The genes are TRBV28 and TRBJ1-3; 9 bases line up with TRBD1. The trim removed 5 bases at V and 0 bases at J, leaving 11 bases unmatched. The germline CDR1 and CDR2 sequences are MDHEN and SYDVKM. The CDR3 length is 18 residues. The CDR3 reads CASSLPGTGTSSGNTIYF. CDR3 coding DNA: TGTGCCAGCAGTCTCCCCGGGACAGGGACTTCCTCTGGAAACACCATATATTTT.

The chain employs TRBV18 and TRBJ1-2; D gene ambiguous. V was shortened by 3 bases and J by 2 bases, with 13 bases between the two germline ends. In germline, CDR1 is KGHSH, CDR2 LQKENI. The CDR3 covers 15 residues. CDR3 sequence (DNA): TGTGCCAGCTCACCGGGTCTAGGTGGCAACTATGGCTACACCTTC. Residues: CASSPGLGGNYGYTF.

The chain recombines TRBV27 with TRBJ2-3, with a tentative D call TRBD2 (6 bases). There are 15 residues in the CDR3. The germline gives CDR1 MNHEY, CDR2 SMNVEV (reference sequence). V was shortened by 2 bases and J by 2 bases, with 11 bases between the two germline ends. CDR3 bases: TGTGCCAGCAGTTTACTGGGCGGGATCACAGATACGCAGTATTTT. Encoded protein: CASSLLGGITDTQYF.

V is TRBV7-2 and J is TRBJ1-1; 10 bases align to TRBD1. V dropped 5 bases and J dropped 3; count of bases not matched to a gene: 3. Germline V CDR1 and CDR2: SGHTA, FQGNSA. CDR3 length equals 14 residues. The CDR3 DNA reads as TGTGCCAGCAGCGTCGACAGGGGGCACACTGAAGCTTTCTTT. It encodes CASSVDRGHTEAFF.

The chain's CDR3 is CASSKTVTSSYNEQFF. In nucleotides, the CDR3 is TGCGCCAGCAGCAAGACAGTTACCAGCTCCTACAATGAGCAGTTCTTC. The J gene is TRBJ2-1, the V gene TRBV5-1; perhaps TRBD1 as D (5 bases). This CDR3 region has 16 residues. The V gene lost 4 bases and the J gene lost 0 bases, with 14 bases spanning the gap. Germline V gene sequence: CDR1 SGHRS, CDR2 YFSETQ.

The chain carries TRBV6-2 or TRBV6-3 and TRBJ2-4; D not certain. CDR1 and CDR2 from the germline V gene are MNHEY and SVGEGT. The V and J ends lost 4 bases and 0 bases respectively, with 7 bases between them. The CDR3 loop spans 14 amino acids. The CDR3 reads CASSFGVAKNIQYF. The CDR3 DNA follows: TGTGCCAGCAGTTTTGGAGTAGCCAAAAACATTCAGTACTTC.

The CDR3 sequence: CASSFRGPNTGELFF. The CDR3 coding sequence is TGTGCCAGCAGTTTCCGTGGCCCAAACACCGGGGAGCTGTTTTTT. V is TRBV6-5 and J is TRBJ2-2; D is unresolved. The CDR3 length is 15 residues. Germline CDR1 MNHEY, CDR2 SVGAGI. Trimming stripped 4 bases from V and 2 bases from J, with 11 bases between.

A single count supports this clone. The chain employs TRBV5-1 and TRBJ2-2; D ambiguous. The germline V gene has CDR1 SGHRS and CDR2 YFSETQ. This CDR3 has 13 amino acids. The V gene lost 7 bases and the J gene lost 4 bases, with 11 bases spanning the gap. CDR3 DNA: TGCGCCAGCCTGCCAGAAGTCACCGGGGAGCTGTTTTTT. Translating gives CASLPEVTGELFF.

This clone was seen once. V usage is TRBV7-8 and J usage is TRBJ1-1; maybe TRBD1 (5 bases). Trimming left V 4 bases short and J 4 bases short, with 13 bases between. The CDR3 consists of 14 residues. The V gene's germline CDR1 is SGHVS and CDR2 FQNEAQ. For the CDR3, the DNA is TGTGCCAGCAGCTCAGTCAGGGTGGCCACTGAAGCTTTCTTT. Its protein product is CASSSVRVATEAFF.

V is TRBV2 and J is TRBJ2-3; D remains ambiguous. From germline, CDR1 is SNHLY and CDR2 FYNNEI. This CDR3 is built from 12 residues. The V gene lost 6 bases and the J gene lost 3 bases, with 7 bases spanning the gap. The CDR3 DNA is TGTGCCAGCAGAATAGCAACAGATACGCAGTATTTT. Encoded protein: CASRIATDTQYF.

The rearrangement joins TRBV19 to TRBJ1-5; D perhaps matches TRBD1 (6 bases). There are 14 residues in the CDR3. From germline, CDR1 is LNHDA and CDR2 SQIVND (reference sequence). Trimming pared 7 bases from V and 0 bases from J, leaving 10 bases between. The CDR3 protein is CASKRTASNQPQHF. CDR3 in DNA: TGTGCCAGTAAAAGGACAGCTAGCAATCAGCCCCAGCATTTT.

This CDR3 is CASSYRQASYEQYF. The CDR3, as DNA: TGTGCCAGCAGCTATCGACAGGCCAGCTACGAGCAGTACTTC. V gene TRBV7-8 combines with J gene TRBJ2-7; D perhaps matches TRBD1 (6 bases). The CDR3 spans 14 residues. Germline V gene sequence: CDR1 SGHVS, CDR2 FQNEAQ. Between the trimmed V and J ends, which lost 4 bases and 3 bases, there was a span of 13 bases.

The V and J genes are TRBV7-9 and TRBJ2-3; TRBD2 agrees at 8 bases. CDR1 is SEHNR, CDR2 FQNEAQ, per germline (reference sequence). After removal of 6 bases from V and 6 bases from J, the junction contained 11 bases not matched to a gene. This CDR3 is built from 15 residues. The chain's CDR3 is CASSWSGRGVDTQYF. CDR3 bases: TGTGCCAGCAGTTGGAGCGGGAGAGGGGTGGATACGCAGTATTTT.

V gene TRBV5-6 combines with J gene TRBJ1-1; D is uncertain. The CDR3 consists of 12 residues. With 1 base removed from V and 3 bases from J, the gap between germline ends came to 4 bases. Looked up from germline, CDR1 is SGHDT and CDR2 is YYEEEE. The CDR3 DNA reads TGTGCCAGCAGCTTGTTAGACACTGAAGCTTTCTTT. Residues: CASSLLDTEAFF.

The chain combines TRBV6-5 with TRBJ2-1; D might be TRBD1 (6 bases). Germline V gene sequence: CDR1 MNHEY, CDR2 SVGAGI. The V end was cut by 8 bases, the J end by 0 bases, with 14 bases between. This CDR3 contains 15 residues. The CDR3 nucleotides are TGTGCCAGCCATCCCGGGACAAACTCCTACAATGAGCAGTTCTTC. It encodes CASHPGTNSYNEQFF.

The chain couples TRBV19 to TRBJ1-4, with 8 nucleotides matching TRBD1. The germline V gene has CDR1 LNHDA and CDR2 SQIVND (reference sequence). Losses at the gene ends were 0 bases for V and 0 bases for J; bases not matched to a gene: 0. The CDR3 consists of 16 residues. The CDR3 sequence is CASSIEQGATNEKLFF. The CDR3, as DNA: TGTGCCAGTAGTATAGAACAGGGGGCAACTAATGAAAAACTGTTTTTT. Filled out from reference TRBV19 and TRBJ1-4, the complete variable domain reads DGGITQSPKYLFRKEGQNVTLSCEQNLNHDAMYWYRQDPGQGLRLIYYSQIVNDFQKGDIAEGYSVSREKKESFPLTVTSAQKNPTAFYLCASSIEQGATNEKLFFGSGTQLSVL.

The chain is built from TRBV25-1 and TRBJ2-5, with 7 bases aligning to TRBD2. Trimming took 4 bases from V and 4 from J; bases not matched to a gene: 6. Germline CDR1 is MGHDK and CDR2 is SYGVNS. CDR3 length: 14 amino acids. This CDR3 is CASSGGSGRETQYF. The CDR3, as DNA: TGTGCCAGCAGTGGCGGGAGTGGTAGAGAGACCCAGTACTTC.

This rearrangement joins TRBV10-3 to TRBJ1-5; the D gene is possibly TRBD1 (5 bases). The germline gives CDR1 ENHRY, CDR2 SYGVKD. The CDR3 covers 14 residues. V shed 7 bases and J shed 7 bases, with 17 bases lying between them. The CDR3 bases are TGTGCCATCAAAGAGGCTGGTGGGGGGCAGCCCCAGCATTTT. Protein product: CAIKEAGGGQPQHF.

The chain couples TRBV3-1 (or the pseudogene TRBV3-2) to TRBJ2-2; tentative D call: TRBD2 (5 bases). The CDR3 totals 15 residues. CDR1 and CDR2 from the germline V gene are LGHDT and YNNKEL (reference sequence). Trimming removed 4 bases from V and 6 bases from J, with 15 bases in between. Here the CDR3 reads CASSRVVGVAGELFF. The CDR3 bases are TGTGCCAGCAGCCGGGTAGTGGGAGTGGCCGGGGAGCTGTTTTTT.

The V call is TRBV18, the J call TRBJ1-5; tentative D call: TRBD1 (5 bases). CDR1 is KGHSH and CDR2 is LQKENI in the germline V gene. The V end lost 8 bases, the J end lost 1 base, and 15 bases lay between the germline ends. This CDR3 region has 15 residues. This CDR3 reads CASANLRGSNQPQHF. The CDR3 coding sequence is TGTGCCAGCGCAAACCTACGGGGGAGCAATCAGCCCCAGCATTTT.